This T cell receptor beta chain was profiled in a study of blood T cell repertoires in COVID-19 (TCRdb year 2020). With respect to the entire study: The collaborator samples originated in the United States, Italy and Spain and spanned the acute and convalescent phases of COVID-19. Subjects who had been exposed to COVID-19, were actively infected with it, or had recovered from it provided the deeply sampled blood TCRbeta repertoires that made up the dataset. The repertoires were released in a freely available public database intended as a resource for research on the immune response to SARS-CoV-2. The material from the prospective study consisted of cDNA or gDNA derived from T cells, B-cell-depleted T cells, or PBMCs. Samples were obtained from the ongoing ImmuneRACE study (first 160 participants) and from some 1,300 subjects provided by 6 global collaborators. Where available, HLA class I and class II types were taken from metadata supplied by the sample provider and were not determined by assay-based typing. Sample metadata almost always included a de-identified subject ID, COVID-19 status, age in years and sex. Results and caveats for the whole study, not just this receptor: The quantity of clinical and demographic metadata differed by source and by participant and was supplied without curation.

Enrolling through a virtual design, the prospective study's participants ranged in age from roughly 18 to 95 years and lived across 24 United States geographic areas. In the prospective study, participants were assigned to cohorts based on the clinical history participants reported in a screening survey and a study questionnaire. In the prospective study, mobile phlebotomists collected whole blood, serum and a nasopharyngeal or oropharyngeal swab from each participant. Over a roughly two-month period, participants in the prospective study had the option of providing additional blood draws and questionnaires. Before DNA extraction, blood samples from the prospective study were shipped at room temperature or frozen. TCRbeta CDR3 regions were amplified from genomic DNA using the immunoSEQ Assay, a bias-controlled multiplex PCR. As for how the authors treated the data: The number of nucleated cells in each sample was estimated by amplification of reference gene primers within the assay. To quantify the absolute abundance of each unique TCRbeta CDR3 rearrangement, sequence reads were collapsed and filtered. For each sample, productive Simpson clonality was calculated by taking the square root of Simpson's diversity index across productive rearrangements. TCRdb re-hosts the immuneACCESS table, in-frame sequences only. Its copies lack some clones; in the studies checked, an unresolved V gene accounts for under half of them, and the cause for the rest is not known. Clonal size and the V and J genes are those of that table, whereas D and trimming came from the DNA. The sample profile shows under 65,000 clones; approximately 80% of them were found once. Of the sample, approximately 5.3% falls within the top ten clones.

This clone was counted a few times. The antigen it recognizes is unknown. Base-call qualities are not available, and no considerably larger clone is one nucleotide away. Measured from the cysteine to the phenylalanine, the CDR3 is 13 residues long. Only CDR3 DNA remains: 39 bases, in frame from the first base. Relative to germline, V is 3 bases shorter and J is 5 bases shorter, with 8 bases between their ends. CDR1 and CDR2, per the germline V gene (reference sequence), are LNHDA and SQIVND. The V and J segments used are TRBV19 and TRBJ2-1, and TRBD1 may be the D gene, going by 6 matching bases. Sequencing used PBMCs or T cells enriched from blood (not recorded which). This sequence originates from a woman aged 45-65 years with acute COVID-19. The bases are TGTGCCAGTAGTATCGGACAGCACAATGAGCAGTTCTTC. Its translation is CASSIGQHNEQFF.